Reported below is one T cell receptor beta chain. Its antigen is unidentified. Sequence at one end of the junction differs from germline and may be a read error. Researchers tagged individual cDNA molecules with unique molecular identifiers. In TCRdb, the 5' RACE reads were re-called with MiXCR into one record per CDR3 protein. The profile shows around 100,000 distinct CDR3 sequences, 13% of them singletons. The data stem from a study of early T cells in non-severe SARS-CoV-2 infection. Turning to the study itself: Sequencing was performed on bulk RNA from unsorted whole blood, leaving chains unpaired. Findings and limits, study-wide: VDJdb matching, biased toward anti-spike CD8 responses, missed private and CD4 specificities.

CDR3 size: 15 residues. Per germline, CDR1 ENHRY and CDR2 SYGVKD. This chain joins TRBV10-3 and TRBJ2-7; D is ambiguous. This receptor was obtained from an adult who was a healthcare worker with PCR-confirmed SARS-CoV-2 infection or an uninfected control (not recorded which). The sample was whole blood. CDR3 residues: CTIRDAALSPYEQYF. The CDR3 bases are TGTACCATCAGAGACGCAGCGCTCTCCCCCTACGAGCAGTACTTC.